Presented here are 26 T cell receptor beta chains from one specimen sequenced in a study of identical twins. TCRdb re-derived calls from the 5' RACE reads in MiXCR, one entry per CDR3 protein. The sample includes more than 400,000 distinct CDR3 sequences, approximately 16% of them seen just once. Separately, the same data were catalogued under a study of yellow fever vaccine responses in identical twins.

Material: CD4+ T cells sorted from blood. The receptor source for this set is a woman younger than 35 in good health.

In its sample, this clonotype was seen many times. This rearrangement joins TRBV24-1 to TRBJ2-5; D remains unclear. V shed 5 bases and J shed 2 bases, with 5 bases lying between them. The CDR3 loop spans 12 amino acids. Germline CDR1 and CDR2: KGHDR and SFDVKD. CDR3 loop: CATSGDQETQYF. The CDR3 nucleotides read TGTGCCACCAGTGGGGATCAAGAGACCCAGTACTTC.

This clonotype was recorded at least ten times. The V call is TRBV12-3 or TRBV12-4, the J call TRBJ2-2; 10 bases are shared with TRBD2. This CDR3 has 17 amino acids. V dropped 4 bases and J dropped 5; count of bases not matched to a gene: 10. For the CDR3, the DNA is TGTGCCAGCAGTTCCCGGGCTAGCGGGGGAAAGACCGGGGAGCTGTTTTTT. Residues: CASSSRASGGKTGELFF.

This clonotype has only a few counts. The chain carries TRBV29-1 and TRBJ2-3; D call uncertain. Per the germline V gene, CDR1 is SQVTM and CDR2 is ANQGSEA. The length of the CDR3 is 13 residues. Trimming cost V 3 bases and J 6 bases, with 13 bases left between them. Here the CDR3 DNA reads TGCAGCGTTGACCCCTCGCAAGCGGATACGCAGTATTTT. This translates into CSVDPSQADTQYF.

V is TRBV4-1 and J is TRBJ2-1, with a weak D call TRBD1 (6 bases). This CDR3 has 15 amino acids. Trimming pared 4 bases from V and 10 bases from J, leaving 20 bases between. Germline V lookup: CDR1 MGHRA, CDR2 YSYEKL. In nucleotides, the CDR3 is TGCGCCAGCAGCCCCGACAGGACGGCCCCCGGGGAGCAGTTCTTC. Residues: CASSPDRTAPGEQFF.

This clonotype turned up a few times. The CDR3 here is CASIEGGRVSNEQFF. The CDR3 DNA reads as TGTGCCAGCATAGAGGGCGGGAGGGTCAGCAATGAGCAGTTCTTC. The V gene is TRBV2, the J gene TRBJ2-1; TRBD2 agrees at 9 bases. Germline CDR1 reads SNHLY; CDR2 reads FYNNEI. Germline trimming cut 7 bases from V and 6 bases from J; bases unmatched to any gene: 10. This CDR3 has 15 amino acids.

Ten or more counts support this clonotype. This chain uses TRBV5-5 with TRBJ1-3; D perhaps matches TRBD1 (6 bases). Trimming took off 7 bases at V and 0 bases at J, with 14 bases between the two ends. The germline V gene encodes CDR1 SGHKS and CDR2 YYEKEE (reference sequence). The CDR3 runs to 15 residues. CDR3 bases: TGTGCCAGCGAGGACAGCCTAAGCTCTGGAAACACCATATATTTT. It encodes CASEDSLSSGNTIYF.

This clonotype was seen only a few times. The rearrangement joins TRBV15 to TRBJ2-3; 14 bases agree with TRBD2. Germline CDR1 is LNHNV and CDR2 is YYDKDF (reference sequence). This CDR3 has 16 amino acids. After removal of 5 bases from V and 4 bases from J, the junction contained 5 bases not matched to a gene. The CDR3 nucleotides read TGTGCCACCAGCTTACGGACTAGCGGGGGGCCAGATACGCAGTATTTT. This codes for CATSLRTSGGPDTQYF. The full variable domain, in which reference TRBV15 and TRBJ2-3 provide the parts outside the CDR3, is DAMVIQNPRYQVTQFGKPVTLSCSQTLNHNVMYWYQQKSSQAPKLLFHYYDKDFNNEADTPDNFQSRRPNTSFCFLDIRSPGLGDTAMYLCATSLRTSGGPDTQYFGPGTRLTVL.

The chain combines TRBV24-1 with TRBJ2-2; TRBD2 agrees at 11 bases. The CDR3 is 16 amino acids. The V gene's germline CDR1 is KGHDR and CDR2 SFDVKD. V lost 5 bases to trimming and J lost 5 bases; unmatched junction nucleotides: 6. CDR3 coding DNA: TGTGCCACCAGTGGGCCCGGGACTAGCGGAACCGGGGAGCTGTTTTTT. Protein sequence: CATSGPGTSGTGELFF.

V and J are TRBV2 and TRBJ2-2; possibly TRBD1 or TRBD2 for D (5 bases each). V lost 5 bases and J lost 6, with 16 bases in between. The CDR3 totals 15 residues. Looked up from germline, CDR1 is SNHLY and CDR2 is FYNNEI. DNA for the CDR3: TGTGCCAGCAGTCTGACCGGGACGGAGGCCGGGGAGCTGTTTTTT. It translates to CASSLTGTEAGELFF.

This clonotype has ten or more counts. The V gene is TRBV29-1, the J gene TRBJ2-1, with 7 bases that match TRBD1. The CDR3 extends over 12 amino acids. Germline CDR1 is SQVTM and CDR2 is ANQGSEA. The V gene end was trimmed by 3 bases and the J gene end by 9 bases; junction bases not matched to a gene: 5. CDR3 loop: CSVESRQGEQFF. In DNA, the CDR3 is TGCAGCGTTGAGTCTAGACAGGGTGAGCAGTTCTTC.

This clonotype has at least ten counts. As DNA, the CDR3 is TGTGCCATCAGTGAGAGACAGGAGAACACTGAAGCTTTCTTT. It codes for CAISERQENTEAFF. The chain joins TRBV10-3 to TRBJ1-1; a weak D match, TRBD1 (6 bases). Per the germline V gene, CDR1 is ENHRY and CDR2 is SYGVKD. V lost 2 bases and J 1 base, leaving 8 bases between the germline ends. The CDR3 runs to 14 residues.

This chain uses TRBV2 with TRBJ2-2; TRBD2 matches at 7 bases. This CDR3 has 13 amino acids. V gave up 5 bases and J gave up 4 bases; unmatched junction bases: 1. Germline V lookup: CDR1 SNHLY, CDR2 FYNNEI. CDR3 nucleotides: TGTGCCAGCAGTCGGGGGGTCACCGGGGAGCTGTTTTTT. Amino acid sequence: CASSRGVTGELFF.

This clonotype showed up just a few times. The chain uses TRBV14 and TRBJ2-3; 9 bases match TRBD1. J gave up 2 bases and V 4 bases, and 4 bases lay outside the gene matches. Per the germline V gene, CDR1 is SGHDN and CDR2 is FVKESK. This CDR3 contains 15 residues. CDR3 DNA: TGTGCCAGCAGCCGGGACAGGGATTACACAGATACGCAGTATTTT. This gives the protein CASSRDRDYTDTQYF.

This clonotype has more than one count but fewer than ten. V and J are TRBV24-1 and TRBJ2-5; 10 bases line up with TRBD2. The CDR3 consists of 17 residues. The V gene's germline CDR1 is KGHDR and CDR2 SFDVKD. The V and J ends lost 1 base and 5 bases, in that order; junction bases with no gene match: 9. The CDR3 is CATSDLAGGGSRETQYF. CDR3 nucleotides: TGTGCCACCAGTGATTTAGCGGGAGGGGGTTCACGGGAGACCCAGTACTTC.

The chain joins TRBV12-3 or TRBV12-4 to TRBJ2-2, with 7 bases identical to TRBD2. The trim removed 5 bases at V and 2 bases at J, leaving 8 bases unmatched. The CDR3 covers 16 residues. CDR3 in DNA: TGTGCCAGCAGTACGGGCCAGCGGGGTAACACCGGGGAGCTGTTTTTT. Translated, it gives CASSTGQRGNTGELFF.

The V and J genes are TRBV18 and TRBJ2-7, with D unclear. The V and J ends lost 2 bases and 3 bases respectively, with 8 bases between them. Germline V gene lookup returns CDR1 KGHSH and CDR2 LQKENI. This CDR3 contains 13 residues. The CDR3 DNA is TGTGCCAGCTCACCATCTAACTACTACGAGCAGTACGTC. Its translation: CASSPSNYYEQYV.

The chain is built from TRBV20-1 and TRBJ2-3; D may correspond to TRBD1 or TRBD2 (6 bases each). Germline V gene data show CDR1 as DFQATT and CDR2 as SNEGSKA (reference sequence). V lost 5 bases and J 6 bases, leaving 15 bases between the germline ends. This CDR3 is 13 amino acids long. CDR3 in DNA: TGCAGTGCTGGGCTCCGGGGGCCCGATACGCAGTATTTT. This translates into CSAGLRGPDTQYF.

The chain has TRBV20-1 and TRBJ2-1, with TRBD2 matching 9 bases. V lost 0 bases to trimming and J lost 2 bases; unmatched junction nucleotides: 2. The CDR3 runs to 15 residues. Germline V CDR1 and CDR2: DFQATT, SNEGSKA (reference sequence). CDR3: CSAREASGAYNEQFF. The CDR3 DNA reads as TGCAGTGCTAGAGAAGCTAGCGGGGCCTACAATGAGCAGTTCTTC.

This clonotype was counted many times. The chain joins TRBV5-1 to TRBJ2-4; 11 bases are shared with TRBD2. Germline loops: CDR1 SGHRS, CDR2 YFSETQ. The CDR3 length is 16 residues. V lost 4 bases and J lost 1; bases outside the gene matches: 4. The CDR3 region is CASSQTSGSAKNIQYF. The CDR3 DNA sequence: TGCGCCAGCAGCCAAACTAGCGGGAGTGCCAAAAACATTCAGTACTTC.

The CDR3 DNA is TGCAGCGCCACAGCCGGGACAGGGAACTATGGCTACACCTTC. Its translation: CSATAGTGNYGYTF. This chain joins TRBV29-1 and TRBJ1-2, with 9 bases lining up with TRBD1. The V gene end was trimmed by 7 bases and the J gene end by 2 bases; junction bases not matched to a gene: 8. CDR3 length: 14 residues. CDR1 is SQVTM, CDR2 ANQGSEA, per germline.

This clonotype has just a few counts. The gene calls are TRBV6-5 and TRBJ2-7; unclear D gene. Germline V CDR1 and CDR2: MNHEY, SVGAGI. CDR3 length: 17 amino acids. The V and J ends lost 0 bases and 0 bases respectively, with 15 bases between them. CDR3 residues: CASSYSPPGVSSYEQYF. The CDR3, as DNA: TGTGCCAGCAGTTACTCGCCCCCTGGGGTAAGCTCCTACGAGCAGTACTTC.

The chain uses TRBV15 and TRBJ2-1, with TRBD2 as a possible D gene (6 bases). Germline CDR1 LNHNV, CDR2 YYDKDF (reference sequence). Trimming cost V 0 bases and J 8 bases, with 11 bases left between them. The CDR3 contains 14 residues. For the CDR3, the DNA is TGTGCCACCAGCAGAGATCAAACGGGGGATGAGCAGTTCTTC. This sequence encodes CATSRDQTGDEQFF.

This clonotype was detected many times. The chain carries TRBV12-3 or TRBV12-4 and TRBJ1-2; TRBD1 agrees at 7 bases. The CDR3 spans 14 residues. The junction had 7 bases not matched to a gene; V was cut back by 5 bases and J by 4 bases. The DNA for the CDR3 is TGTGCCAGCAGTCCCCGGCGGGACAGCTATGGCTACACCTTC. Its translation is CASSPRRDSYGYTF.

The table lists this clonotype with a few counts. This chain links TRBV5-1 with TRBJ2-3, with D perhaps TRBD1 (6 bases). The CDR3 consists of 16 residues. Trimming pared 4 bases from V and 2 bases from J, leaving 17 bases between. The germline V gene has CDR1 SGHRS and CDR2 YFSETQ. This CDR3 reads CASSHSGEKSTDTQYF. The CDR3 region has the DNA TGCGCCAGCAGCCACTCAGGGGAGAAGTCCACAGATACGCAGTATTTT.

The genes are TRBV12-3 or TRBV12-4 and TRBJ2-7; TRBD2 might be the D (5 bases). The germline V and J ends were trimmed by 7 bases and 7 bases, with 20 bases remaining between them. The CDR3 has 14 residues. The CDR3 region has the DNA TGTGCCAGCACCTTCGAGACCCCGTCGGGGGAGCAGTACTTC. It yields the protein CASTFETPSGEQYF.

V and J are TRBV15 and TRBJ2-1; D possibly corresponds to TRBD2 (6 bases). Germline-derived CDR1 and CDR2 are LNHNV and YYDKDF (reference sequence). Trimming removed 1 base from V and 4 bases from J, with 17 bases in between. The CDR3 consists of 17 residues. The CDR3 sequence is CATSRGGGGVGYNEQFF. As DNA, the CDR3 is TGTGCCACCAGCAGAGGAGGTGGCGGGGTCGGATACAATGAGCAGTTCTTC.